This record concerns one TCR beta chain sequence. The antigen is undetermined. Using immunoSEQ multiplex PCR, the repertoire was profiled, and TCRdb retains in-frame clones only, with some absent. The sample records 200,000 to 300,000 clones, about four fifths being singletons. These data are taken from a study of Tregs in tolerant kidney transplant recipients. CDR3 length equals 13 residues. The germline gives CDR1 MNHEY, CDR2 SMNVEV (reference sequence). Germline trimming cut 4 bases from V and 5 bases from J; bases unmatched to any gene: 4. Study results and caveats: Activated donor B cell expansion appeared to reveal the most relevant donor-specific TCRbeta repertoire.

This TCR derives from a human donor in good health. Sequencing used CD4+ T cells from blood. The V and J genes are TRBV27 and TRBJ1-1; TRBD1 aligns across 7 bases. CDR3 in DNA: TGTGCCAGCAGTTCGAACAGGGGTACTGAAGCTTTCTTT. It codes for CASSSNRGTEAFF.